The following is a T cell receptor beta chain sequence with its context. The data derive from a study of blood T cell repertoires in COVID-19. Study details: There were acute and convalescent COVID-19 samples, and they came from the United States, Italy and Spain. From T cells, B-cell-depleted T cells, or PBMCs came the material, which was cDNA or gDNA.

Authors' methods: Researchers report that nucleated cell counts were estimated from reference gene primer amplification. The data were produced by immunoSEQ multiplex PCR, yet TCRdb's version contains in-frame clones alone and is incomplete. V, J and clone size are taken as reported in that table, and D and trimming were inferred from the DNA itself. The profile shows about 250,000 clones, over 65% of them singletons. Germline-derived CDR1 and CDR2 are MNHNS and SASEGT. The CDR3 loop spans 16 amino acids. V lost 4 bases and J lost 6, with 21 bases in between. This chain connects TRBV6-1 to TRBJ1-2; D uncertain. Specimen: peripheral blood. The TCR sequence derives from a woman over 75 with acute or convalescent COVID-19. CDR3: CASSGIAGEVGNGYTF. The CDR3 DNA reads TGTGCCAGCAGTGGAATTGCCGGGGAAGTAGGGAATGGCTACACCTTC.